What follows is one TCR beta chain and its context. The source of the sample is a study of OX40 agonist ivuxolimab in advanced cancers. Overall study: Each dose-escalation patient presented with hepatocellular carcinoma, melanoma, renal cell or head and neck cancer. Two cutaneous melanoma patients and one hepatocellular carcinoma patient, three in all, had partial responses.

The germline V gene encodes CDR1 MNHEY and CDR2 SMNVEV (reference sequence). This CDR3 comprises 17 residues. The V segment lost 5 bases and the J segment 4 bases; nucleotides outside the gene matches: 8. Profiled with immunoSEQ multiplex PCR; TCRdb holds only in-frame clones, not every one. The sample shows about 33,000 clones, about 81% of them seen only once. The rearrangement joins TRBV27 to TRBJ2-3, with 14 bases lining up with TRBD2. The sequence came from an adult with an advanced solid tumor such as melanoma, head and neck, liver or kidney cancer. The material sequenced was CD4+ or CD8+ T cells sorted from blood, taken in a trial of the OX40 agonist ivuxolimab. Here the CDR3 reads CASSAGLAGGEADTQYF. CDR3 bases: TGTGCCAGCAGTGCCGGACTAGCGGGAGGTGAGGCAGATACGCAGTATTTT.